Detailed here is one T cell receptor beta chain. Its antigen is as yet unknown. Since all of the isolated RNA was reverse transcribed, expressed TCRB transcripts were what got sequenced. The method was immunoSEQ multiplex PCR; TCRdb's version includes in-frame clones alone and lacks a portion of them. The sample records some 500,000 clones, around 10% being singletons. The data belong to a study of beta chain features in type 1 diabetes. Looking at the study overall: No age, gender or cell yield differences were seen between patients and healthy donors. Regarding the study as a whole: A greater similarity of naive, central memory and Treg TCRB repertoires was seen among patients than among healthy donors. The study found moderately but significantly shorter TCRB CDR3s in all four CD4+ subsets of Type 1 diabetes patients.

This receptor was taken from a woman younger than 35 in good health. Input material: naive CD4+ T cells from blood.

The CDR3 DNA follows: TGTGCCAGCAGCGTAGAACACGGACGGAGTTTATCGGAGACCCAGTACTTC. It encodes CASSVEHGRSLSETQYF. The V gene is TRBV9, the J gene TRBJ2-5; D unresolved. V was cut by 0 bases and J by 5 bases, with 20 bases left in between. Germline CDR1 SGDLS, CDR2 YYNGEE. The CDR3 totals 17 residues.